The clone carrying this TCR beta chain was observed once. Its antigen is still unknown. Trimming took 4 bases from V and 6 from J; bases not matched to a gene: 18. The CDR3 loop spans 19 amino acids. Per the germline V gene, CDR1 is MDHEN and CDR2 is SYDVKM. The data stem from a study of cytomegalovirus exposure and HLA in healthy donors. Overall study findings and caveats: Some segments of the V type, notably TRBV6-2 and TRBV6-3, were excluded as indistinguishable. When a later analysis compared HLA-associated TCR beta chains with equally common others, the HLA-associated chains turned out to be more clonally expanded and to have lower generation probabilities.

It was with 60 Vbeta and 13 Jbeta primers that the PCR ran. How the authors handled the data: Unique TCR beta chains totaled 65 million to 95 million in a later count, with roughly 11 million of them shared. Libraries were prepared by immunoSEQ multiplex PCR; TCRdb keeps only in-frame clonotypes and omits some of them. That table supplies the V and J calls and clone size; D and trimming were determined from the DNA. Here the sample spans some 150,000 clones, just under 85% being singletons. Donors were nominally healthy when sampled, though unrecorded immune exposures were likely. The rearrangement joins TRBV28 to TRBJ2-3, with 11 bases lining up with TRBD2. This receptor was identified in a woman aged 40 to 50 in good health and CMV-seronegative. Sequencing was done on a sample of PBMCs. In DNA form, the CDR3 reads TGTGCCAGCAGTTCCCGAATAATGAATAGCGGGAGGGCGGCCGATACGCAGTATTTT. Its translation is CASSSRIMNSGRAADTQYF.